One sample yielded the 6 T cell receptor beta chains listed below, sequenced in a study of blood T cells in healthy people across ages. A sample-barcoded 5' primer and a J-beta primer mix were used in a second PCR of roughly 6 to 11 cycles. TCRdb called the 5' RACE reads again in MiXCR, with one record for every CDR3 protein. Of some 1.5 million distinct CDR3 sequences in the sample, 28% were seen once. Sequencing input: blood. The receptors derive from a woman in her twenties or thirties in good health.

There are many counts of this clonotype. V is TRBV20-1 and J is TRBJ2-7; 7 nucleotides match TRBD1. The CDR3 has 15 amino acids. Losses at the gene ends were 0 bases for V and 6 bases for J; bases not matched to a gene: 11. Germline CDR1 and CDR2: DFQATT and SNEGSKA (reference sequence). CDR3 amino acids: CSARDHRGGSREQYF. CDR3 DNA sequence: TGCAGTGCTAGAGATCACAGGGGCGGTAGCCGCGAGCAGTACTTC.

The chain recombines TRBV5-1 with TRBJ1-5; 7 bases map to TRBD1. Trimming took 1 base from V and 0 from J; bases not matched to a gene: 4. The CDR3 runs 16 residues. CDR1 is SGHRS and CDR2 is YFSETQ in the germline V gene. The CDR3 protein is CASSLHGTDSNQPQHF. CDR3 DNA: TGCGCCAGCAGCTTGCACGGGACAGATAGCAATCAGCCCCAGCATTTT.

This clonotype was seen a handful of times. The gene calls are TRBV18 and TRBJ2-5; TRBD2 aligns across 9 bases. The CDR3 is made up of 16 amino acids. Germline CDR1 reads KGHSH; CDR2 reads LQKENI. The trim removed 1 base at V and 4 bases at J, leaving 7 bases unmatched. The CDR3 sequence: CASSPRGLARGETQYF. The CDR3 DNA follows: TGTGCCAGCTCACCACGGGGACTAGCTCGCGGAGAGACCCAGTACTTC.

This clonotype was counted only a few times. This sequence joins TRBV7-3 and TRBJ2-4, with 10 bases matching TRBD2. The better agreement between TRBJ2-7 and the DNA end casts doubt on the J call. CDR3 length: 18 residues. Germline V gene data show CDR1 as SGHTA and CDR2 as FQGTGA. The CDR3 nucleotides are TGTGCCAGCAGCCTCTCCATGGGGAGCGGGGGGGTTGGTCACGAGCAGTACTTC. Its translation is CASSLSMGSGGVGHEQYF.

This clonotype was observed many times. The V and J genes are TRBV3-1 and TRBJ2-7, with D possibly TRBD2 on 6 matching bases. Trimming pared 1 base from V and 8 bases from J, leaving 12 bases between. The CDR3 covers 13 residues. From germline, CDR1 is LGHDT and CDR2 YNNKEL (reference sequence). Here the CDR3 reads CASSQGNSGKQYF. In DNA, the CDR3 is TGTGCCAGCAGCCAAGGGAATAGCGGAAAGCAGTACTTC.

This clonotype was seen ten or more times. The genes are TRBV7-9 and TRBJ2-7, with D possibly TRBD1 on 6 matching bases. The germline gives CDR1 SEHNR, CDR2 FQNEAQ (reference sequence). V was pared by 5 bases and J by 2 bases, with 13 bases between. This CDR3 has 14 residues. The CDR3 DNA reads as TGTGCCAGCAGCCAATGGCAGGGGACCTACGAGCAGTACTTC. Translation gives CASSQWQGTYEQYF.